These 7 T cell receptor beta chains were all obtained from the same sample, sequenced in a study of blood T cell repertoires in COVID-19. Sequenced by immunoSEQ multiplex PCR; TCRdb stores in-frame clones only, minus some. The sample carries 100,000 to 150,000 clones, 70% to 90% recorded once. The sequenced sample consisted of peripheral blood. The receptor set was obtained from a woman older than 75 with acute or convalescent COVID-19.

This clone was observed a single time. The rearrangement links TRBV10-3 to TRBJ2-3, with TRBD2 identical over 7 bases. Germline loops: CDR1 ENHRY, CDR2 SYGVKD. The J segment lost 6 bases and the V segment lost 5 bases, leaving 5 bases of the junction unmatched. The CDR3 extends over 13 amino acids. Here the CDR3 DNA reads TGTGCCATCAGTCGGGACTATTGGGATACGCAGTATTTT. Its translation is CAISRDYWDTQYF.

This sequence joins TRBV3-1 (or the pseudogene TRBV3-2) and TRBJ1-1; D gene ambiguous. Germline loops: CDR1 LGHDT, CDR2 YNNKEL (reference sequence). The CDR3 consists of 15 residues. V lost 0 bases and J 4 bases, leaving 12 bases between the germline ends. The CDR3 protein is CASSQDSGVGTEAFF. The CDR3 DNA is TGTGCCAGCAGCCAAGATTCCGGGGTCGGCACTGAAGCTTTCTTT.

This chain links TRBV4-2 with TRBJ2-3, with TRBD2 matching over 7 bases. CDR3 length: 20 amino acids. The J segment lost 2 bases and the V segment lost 0 bases, leaving 17 bases of the junction unmatched. Germline V gene data show CDR1 as LGHNA and CDR2 as YNFKEQ. CDR3 sequence reads: CASSQDRFPSGVPPTDTQYF. The DNA of the CDR3 is TGTGCCAGCAGCCAAGATCGGTTCCCCAGCGGGGTACCCCCCACAGATACGCAGTATTTT.

This clone was seen once. The chain carries TRBV4-1 and TRBJ1-5; 9 bases agree with TRBD1. This CDR3 is built from 15 residues. CDR1 is MGHRA, CDR2 YSYEKL, per germline. V lost 4 bases, J lost 2 bases, and 3 bases stayed unmatched. For the CDR3, the DNA is TGCGCCAGCAGCCCGGGACAGGGTCGCAATCAGCCCCAGCATTTT. Residues: CASSPGQGRNQPQHF.

The chain has TRBV3-1 (or the pseudogene TRBV3-2) and TRBJ1-3; D gene uncertain. V shed 1 base and J shed 4 bases, with 14 bases lying between them. This CDR3 has 16 amino acids. In germline, CDR1 is LGHDT, CDR2 YNNKEL (reference sequence). CDR3 in amino acids: CASSQGFGFAGNTIYF. CDR3 nucleotides: TGTGCCAGCAGCCAAGGGTTCGGTTTTGCGGGAAACACCATATATTTT.

This clone was detected once. The chain employs TRBV5-6 and TRBJ1-2; 8 positions match TRBD1. The CDR3 is 13 residues long. With 3 bases clipped from V and 6 bases from J, the junction kept 4 bases outside the gene matches. Per the germline V gene, CDR1 is SGHDT and CDR2 is YYEEEE. The CDR3 loop is CASSYGQGDGYTF. The DNA of the CDR3 is TGTGCCAGCAGCTACGGACAGGGTGATGGCTACACCTTC.

The chain combines TRBV9 with TRBJ2-2; a possible D gene is TRBD2 (6 bases). V was trimmed by 4 bases and J by 4 bases, leaving 17 bases between them. Germline V gene sequence: CDR1 SGDLS, CDR2 YYNGEE. CDR3 length equals 16 residues. The CDR3 nucleotides read TGTGCCAGCAGCAGAAATGAGGGAGCGGGCACCGGGGAGCTGTTTTTT. Translating it yields CASSRNEGAGTGELFF.